This record concerns one TCR beta chain sequence. Its antigen is as yet unknown. Other DNA sequences in the same sample also yield this CDR3. CDR3 length: 16 amino acids. Trimming shortened V by 3 bases and J by 1 base, and 12 bases separated the two germline ends. The germline V gene encodes CDR1 SGHNT and CDR2 YENEEA. The data were obtained in a study of cytomegalovirus exposure and HLA in healthy donors. Findings of the study overall: The study listed roughly 160 cytomegalovirus-associated TCR beta chains.

Some clones are missing from TCRdb's copy, which holds only in-frame ones; the method was immunoSEQ multiplex PCR. The profile shows about 190,000 clones, roughly 86% of them singletons. This clonotype was obtained from a woman aged 18-35 years in good health and CMV-seronegative. Sequenced input: PBMCs. The chain uses TRBV11-3 and TRBJ2-2, with D maybe TRBD2 (5 bases). CDR3 bases: TGTGCCAGCAGCTTTCAACTGGCGGGGAACACCGGGGAGCTGTTTTTT. Amino acids: CASSFQLAGNTGELFF.